These T cell receptor beta chains were read from a single sample in a study of CD8+CD57+ T cells in acquired aplastic anemia. TCRdb reprocessed the reads via MiXCR and lists one record per CDR3 protein. The sample yields around 180,000 distinct CDR3 sequences, roughly 63% seen once. The sequencing sample was made of sorted CD4+, CD8+, or CD8+CD57+ T cells (not recorded which) from PBMCs. The receptors stem from a human donor in good health. The CDR3 runs from the conserved cysteine through the conserved F or W. D genes are given only for firm matches. Rows give clone size only sometimes, using once, few, many, or a class for an expanded clone.

.	few	TRBV9	TRBJ1-6	CASSTSGTSNSPLHF	TGTGCCAGCAGCACATCCGGGACATCGAATTCACCCCTCCACTTT
.	.	TRBV6-5	TRBJ2-3	CASSYFPTGTDTQYF	TGTGCCAGCAGTTACTTCCCCACAGGGACAGATACGCAGTATTTT
.	few	TRBV20-1	TRBJ1-2	CSAGDNYGYTF	TGCAGTGCCGGGGATAACTATGGCTACACCTTC
TRBD1	.	TRBV19	TRBJ2-1	CASSYSGQAYNEQFF	TGTGCCAGTAGTTACTCGGGACAGGCATACAATGAGCAGTTCTTC
.	.	TRBV9	TRBJ2-3	CASSPGGLALSTDTQYF	TGTGCCAGCAGTCCCGGCGGGCTAGCGTTAAGCACAGATACGCAGTATTTT
.	.	TRBV20-1	TRBJ2-1	CSAQENEQFF	TGCAGTGCTCAAGAAAATGAGCAGTTCTTC
.	.	TRBV13	TRBJ2-7	CASSRPLEYEQYF	TGTGCCAGCAGCCGCCCACTCGAGTACGAGCAGTACTTC
TRBD1	few	TRBV7-6	TRBJ1-1	CASSLEETGIEAFF	TGTGCCAGCAGCTTAGAGGAGACAGGGATTGAAGCTTTCTTT
.	many	TRBV5-1	TRBJ2-7	CASSLGQGIYEQYF	TGTGCCAGCAGCTTAGGCCAGGGTATCTACGAGCAGTACTTC
.	.	TRBV2	TRBJ2-2	CASSVRDTTGELFF	TGTGCCAGCAGTGTTAGGGACACCACCGGGGAGCTGTTTTTT
TRBD1	.	TRBV7-9	TRBJ2-5	CASSSGTGEETQYF	TGTGCCAGCAGCTCGGGGACAGGGGAAGAGACCCAGTACTTC
.	.	TRBV27	TRBJ2-5	CASSLYPPDSQETQYF	TGTGCCAGCAGTTTATACCCGCCGGACAGCCAAGAGACCCAGTACTTC
TRBD1	few	TRBV27	TRBJ2-2	CASSSPEGTGTTGELFF	TGTGCCAGCAGTTCACCCGAGGGGACAGGGACCACCGGGGAGCTGTTTTTT
.	.	TRBV7-2	TRBJ1-2	CASSLVLPGTNGYTF	TGTGCCAGCAGCTTAGTCCTCCCAGGGACTAATGGCTACACCTTC
TRBD2	.	TRBV5-1	TRBJ2-7	CASTLAGDIEQYF	TGCGCCAGTACATTAGCGGGAGATATCGAGCAGTACTTC
TRBD1	once	TRBV25-1	TRBJ2-7	CASTFTTGGRDSYEQYF	TGTGCCAGCACCTTCACAACAGGGGGCCGGGATTCCTACGAGCAGTACTTC
TRBD2	.	TRBV5-1	TRBJ2-3	CASSWGTSGGDDAQYF	TGCGCCAGCAGCTGGGGAACTAGCGGGGGGGACGATGCCCAGTATTTT
TRBD2	.	TRBV9	TRBJ2-7	CASSVDGGGPYEQYF	TGTGCCAGCAGCGTAGACGGCGGGGGGCCTTACGAGCAGTACTTC
.	once	TRBV9	TRBJ2-3	CASSVTRGLIADTQYF	TGTGCCAGCAGCGTAACGAGGGGCCTCATCGCAGATACGCAGTATTTT
TRBD1	.	TRBV7-8	TRBJ2-5	CASSPQGGSERYF	TGTGCCAGCAGCCCACAGGGGGGCTCCGAGCGGTACTTC
TRBD1	.	TRBV25-1	TRBJ2-7	CASSDPGTGGREQYF	TGTGCCAGCAGTGATCCCGGGACAGGGGGTCGGGAGCAGTACTTC
.	.	TRBV9	TRBJ2-7	CASSGSNTEGNEQYF	TGTGCCAGCAGCGGATCGAACACTGAAGGCAACGAGCAGTACTTC
TRBD1	once	TRBV5-5	TRBJ2-5	CASSTRTGEETQYF	TGTGCCAGCAGCACCAGGACAGGGGAGGAGACCCAGTACTTC